This TCR beta chain was captured by sequencing in a study of human T cells and chemical hapten exposure. This clonotype occurred many times. Antigen unknown. The CDR3 consists of 16 residues. Germline CDR1 and CDR2: SGHNT and YYREEE (reference sequence). Germline trimming cut 1 base from V and 7 bases from J; bases unmatched to any gene: 9. TCRdb reanalysed the RACE reads using MiXCR and keeps one entry per CDR3 protein. Here the sample spans some 89,000 distinct CDR3 sequences, roughly a tenth being singletons. Time point here: patch test 2, 6 weeks after DPC sensitization. The treatment is: therapeutic diphenylcyclopropenone sensitization with weekly scalp DPC. Each donor was an alopecia patient between 18 and 70 years of age who qualified for DPC. Study-level findings and limits: The study found that DPC sensitization did not change TCRs above 1 in 1000 frequency.

Source: whole blood, taken in connection with sensitization to the hapten diphenylcyclopropenone (DPC). The sequence came from a woman aged 25 to 39 with alopecia areata. Some clones in this sample may be carry-over from other donors' samples. The chain has TRBV5-4 and TRBJ2-5; 11 bases agree with TRBD2. CDR3 nucleotide sequence: TGTGCCAGCAGCTTGCTAACTAGCGGGAGTAAAGGGACCCAGTACTTC. It translates to CASSLLTSGSKGTQYF.